The clone carrying this TCR beta chain was observed at least ten times. Its cognate antigen is unknown. These data are taken from a study of molecular identifiers for immune sequencing clone quantification. CDR1 LGHNA and CDR2 YSLEER come from the germline V gene. V shed 0 bases and J shed 7 bases, with 19 bases lying between them. This CDR3 spans 17 amino acids. TCRdb recomputed calls from the PCR reads with MiXCR, one row per CDR3 protein. In the table there are some 91,000 distinct CDR3 sequences, less than 25% of which are singletons. Overall study results and limits: Clones that exceeded 20 RNA copies held over 97% of effector molecules, yet under 1% in naive cells. Sharing of a barcode by identical TCR molecules could cause highly expanded clone sizes to be underestimated.

The source is a human donor in good health. Some libraries in this study had Jurkat cell RNA spiked in. Sequencing was done on a sample of naive CD8+ T cells from blood, with Jurkat cell RNA spiked in. Subset in this sample: FACS-sorted CD8+CD4-CCR7+CD45RA+ naive T cells. V gene TRBV4-3 combines with J gene TRBJ1-5; the D is unclear. The CDR3 nucleotides read TGCGCCAGCAGCCAAGAAAGGTCCCCAGTTGGGAGCCAGCCCCAGCATTTT. Residues: CASSQERSPVGSQPQHF.